This passage covers 15 T cell receptor beta chains from one sample sequenced in a study of regulatory T cells in long-lasting Graves disease. Library construction for TCR beta used iRepertoire HTBI primers and Arm-PCR of CDR3 regions. TCRdb redid the calling of the multiplex PCR reads with MiXCR, one entry per CDR3 protein. In the table there are fewer than 450,000 distinct CDR3 sequences, 20% to 25% of which are singletons. As for time point: persistent/refractory GD, antithyroid drugs over 5 years with positive TRAb. PBMCs were the source of the RNA used for TCR sequencing. The specimen comprised peripheral blood mononuclear cells (PBMCs), sampled when the disease was refractory, from a patient treated with antithyroid drugs. Every receptor here comes from a female donor with Graves disease.

The chain links TRBV7-6 to TRBJ2-7; D might be TRBD2 (6 bases). Trimming shortened V by 1 base and J by 1 base, and 11 bases separated the two germline ends. Germline V gives CDR1 SGHVS, CDR2 FNYEAQ. The CDR3 runs 15 residues. CDR3 coding DNA: TGTGCCAGCAGCTTAGGGAGGGTAGGGTCCTACGAGCAGTACTTC. This codes for CASSLGRVGSYEQYF.

The table lists this clonotype with a few counts. V and J are TRBV12-3 or TRBV12-4 and TRBJ1-1; D call uncertain. Trimming took off 6 bases at V and 1 base at J, with 12 bases between the two ends. The length of the CDR3 is 14 residues. CDR3 loop: CASSADTRNTEAFF. The DNA for the CDR3 is TGTGCCAGCAGCGCCGACACGAGGAACACTGAAGCTTTCTTT.

The V call is TRBV4-3, the J call TRBJ2-2; 7 bases are shared with TRBD2. The V and J ends lost 4 bases and 0 bases, in that order; junction bases with no gene match: 5. Germline V gene lookup returns CDR1 LGHNA and CDR2 YSLEER. The CDR3 sequence is 16 residues long. The CDR3 here is CASSLTSAANTGELFF. The CDR3 DNA reads TGCGCCAGCAGCCTCACTAGCGCGGCGAACACCGGGGAGCTGTTTTTT.

Of note for this clonotype: This could be a read error, since a much larger clone is one nucleotide away. The conserved closing phenylalanine or tryptophan is absent in this CDR3, likely reflecting a read error. The chain uses TRBV20-1 and TRBJ1-2; weak D call: TRBD1 (6 bases). Between the trimmed V and J ends, which lost 6 bases and 8 bases, there was a span of 16 bases. CDR3 length: 12 residues. Germline lookup yields CDR1 DFQATT and CDR2 SNEGSKA (reference sequence). For the CDR3, the DNA is TGCAGTGCGAGAATAGGGGGTTGGGGCTACACCTCC. Its translation is CSARIGGWGYTS.

This clonotype was picked up many times. DNA of the CDR3: TGTGCCAGCAGCTTAGGGACTATCCAAGAGACCCAGTACTTC. This codes for CASSLGTIQETQYF. The chain links TRBV7-8 to TRBJ2-5; possible D gene TRBD2, 6 bases. V was shortened by 1 base and J by 1 base, with 7 bases between the two germline ends. There are 14 residues in the CDR3. CDR1 SGHVS and CDR2 FQNEAQ come from the germline V gene. Using reference TRBV7-8 and TRBJ2-5 for the parts outside the CDR3, the full variable domain is GAGVSQSPRYKVAKRGQDVALRCDPISGHVSLFWYQQALGQGPEFLTYFQNEAQLDKSGLPSDRFFAERPEGSVSTLKIQRTQQEDSAVYLCASSLGTIQETQYFGPGTRLLVL.

This clonotype was seen ten or more times. J is TRBJ2-7 and V is TRBV12-3 or TRBV12-4; D perhaps matches TRBD2 (5 bases). V dropped 3 bases and J dropped 1 base, with 13 bases sitting between them. The CDR3 sequence is 15 residues long. CDR3 region: CASSFDEGASYEQYF. CDR3 DNA: TGTGCCAGCAGTTTCGACGAGGGTGCGTCCTACGAGCAGTACTTC.

This clonotype was detected a few times. CDR3: CASSRRAARELFF. CDR3 sequence (DNA): TGTGCCAGCAGCCGTCGGGCCGCTAGGGAGCTGTTTTTT. The V call is TRBV7-9, the J call TRBJ2-2; D remains unclear. Germline V gene sequence: CDR1 SEHNR, CDR2 FQNEAQ (reference sequence). This CDR3 region has 13 residues. V was cut by 5 bases and J by 9 bases, with 13 bases left in between.

There are many counts of this clonotype. This chain connects TRBV12-3 or TRBV12-4 to TRBJ1-1; D is possibly TRBD1 (6 bases). The CDR3 is 16 amino acids. Trimming left V 1 base short and J 5 bases short, with 17 bases between. CDR3 DNA sequence: TGTGCCAGCAGTTTAGGGTTGGGGGGGCTGTCTACTGAAGCTTTCTTT. Its protein product is CASSLGLGGLSTEAFF.

This chain links TRBV7-9 with TRBJ2-7, with 8 bases matching TRBD1. V lost 5 bases to trimming and J lost 3 bases; unmatched junction nucleotides: 9. CDR3 size: 15 residues. Germline CDR1 and CDR2: SEHNR and FQNEAQ (reference sequence). The CDR3 spells CASSPTGTGNYEQYF. CDR3 in DNA: TGTGCCAGCAGCCCCACCGGGACAGGCAACTACGAGCAGTACTTC.

The CDR3 reads CASSPPLQPQYF. In DNA form, the CDR3 reads TGCGCCAGCAGCCCTCCCCTTCAGCCGCAGTACTTC. The V call is TRBV4-1, the J call TRBJ2-7; no reliable D call. Germline loops: CDR1 MGHRA, CDR2 YSYEKL. There are 12 residues in the CDR3. The V gene lost 4 bases and the J gene lost 9 bases, with 13 bases spanning the gap.

This clonotype was detected many times. J is TRBJ1-5 and V is TRBV28, with TRBD1 identical over 12 bases. This CDR3 is built from 16 residues. Unmatched junction bases numbered 7, after V lost 6 bases and J lost 4 bases. The germline gives CDR1 MDHEN, CDR2 SYDVKM. The CDR3 sequence is CASSWGQGAPNQPQHF. CDR3 in DNA: TGTGCCAGCAGCTGGGGACAGGGGGCCCCAAATCAGCCCCAGCATTTT.

The chain links TRBV28 to TRBJ2-1; D call uncertain. Germline-derived CDR1 and CDR2 are MDHEN and SYDVKM. Between the trimmed V and J ends, which lost 6 bases and 0 bases, there was a span of 12 bases. This CDR3 has 15 amino acids. CDR3 amino acids: CASSPPASSYNEQFF. The CDR3, as DNA: TGTGCCAGCAGCCCCCCCGCGAGCTCCTACAATGAGCAGTTCTTC.

There are many counts of this clonotype. The chain links TRBV2 to TRBJ2-4; D is tentatively TRBD1 or TRBD2 (5 bases each). CDR1 SNHLY and CDR2 FYNNEI come from the germline V gene. Trimming removed 6 bases from V and 12 bases from J, with 15 bases in between. The CDR3 runs 12 residues. CDR3 region: CASRGPVPTQYF. The DNA of the CDR3 is TGTGCCAGCAGGGGACCCGTCCCCACTCAGTACTTC.

The gene calls are TRBV11-2 and TRBJ2-1; D is ambiguous. Germline values: CDR1 SGHAT, CDR2 FQNNGV. The CDR3 extends over 13 amino acids. V lost 4 bases and J 5 bases, leaving 9 bases between the germline ends. CDR3 in DNA: TGTGCCAGCAGCTCAGACCTCAACAATGAGCAGTTCTTC. As protein: CASSSDLNNEQFF. Combining the CDR3 with reference TRBV11-2 and TRBJ2-1 gives the whole variable domain EAGVAQSPRYKIIEKRQSVAFWCNPISGHATLYWYQQILGQGPKLLIQFQNNGVVDDSQLPKDRFSAERLKGVDSTLKIQPAKLEDSAVYLCASSSDLNNEQFFGPGTRLTVL.

This clonotype came up a few times. V gene TRBV7-6 combines with J gene TRBJ2-2; TRBD1 matches 11 bases. The germline gives CDR1 SGHVS, CDR2 FNYEAQ. CDR3 length: 16 residues. V shed 0 bases and J 6 bases; nucleotides not matched to a gene: 3. The CDR3 spells CASSLAMGQGAGELFF. CDR3 DNA sequence: TGTGCCAGCAGCTTAGCGATGGGACAGGGGGCCGGGGAGCTGTTTTTT.